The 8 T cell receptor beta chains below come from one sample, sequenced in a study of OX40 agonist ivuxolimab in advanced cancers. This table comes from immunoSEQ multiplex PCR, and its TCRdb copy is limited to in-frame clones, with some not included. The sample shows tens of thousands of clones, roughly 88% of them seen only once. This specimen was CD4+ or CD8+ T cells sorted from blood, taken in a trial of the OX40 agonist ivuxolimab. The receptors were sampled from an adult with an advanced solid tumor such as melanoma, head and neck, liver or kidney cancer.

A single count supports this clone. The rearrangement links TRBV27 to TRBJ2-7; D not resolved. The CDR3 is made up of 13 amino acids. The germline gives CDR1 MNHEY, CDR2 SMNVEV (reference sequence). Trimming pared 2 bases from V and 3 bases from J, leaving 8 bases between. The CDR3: CASSLNPDYEQYF. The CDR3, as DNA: TGTGCCAGCAGTTTAAATCCGGACTACGAGCAGTACTTC.

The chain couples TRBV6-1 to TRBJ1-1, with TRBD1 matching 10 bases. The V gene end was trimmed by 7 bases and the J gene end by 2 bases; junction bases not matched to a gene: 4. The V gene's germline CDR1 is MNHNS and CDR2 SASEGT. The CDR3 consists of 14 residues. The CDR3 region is CASIRTGGNTEAFF. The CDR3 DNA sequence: TGTGCCAGCATTCGGACAGGGGGAAACACTGAAGCTTTCTTT.

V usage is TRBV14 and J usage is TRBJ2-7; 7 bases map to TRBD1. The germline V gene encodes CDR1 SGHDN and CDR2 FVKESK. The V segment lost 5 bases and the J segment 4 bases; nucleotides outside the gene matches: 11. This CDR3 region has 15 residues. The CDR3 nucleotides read TGTGCCAGCAGCAAGGGGGCGAGAGGGCAGTACGAGCAGTACTTC. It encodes CASSKGARGQYEQYF.

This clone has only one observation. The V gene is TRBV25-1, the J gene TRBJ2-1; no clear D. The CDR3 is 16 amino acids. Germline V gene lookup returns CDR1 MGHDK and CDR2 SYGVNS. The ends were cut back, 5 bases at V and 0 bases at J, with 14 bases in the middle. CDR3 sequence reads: CASSLYLTDSYNEQFF. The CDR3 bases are TGTGCCAGCAGTTTATACTTGACGGACTCCTACAATGAGCAGTTCTTC.

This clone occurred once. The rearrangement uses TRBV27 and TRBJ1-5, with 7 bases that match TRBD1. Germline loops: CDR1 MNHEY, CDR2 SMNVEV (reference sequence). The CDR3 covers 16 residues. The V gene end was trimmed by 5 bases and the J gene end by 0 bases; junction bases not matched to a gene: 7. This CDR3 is CASSPGTATSNQPQHF. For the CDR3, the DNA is TGTGCCAGCAGTCCTGGGACAGCTACTAGCAATCAGCCCCAGCATTTT.

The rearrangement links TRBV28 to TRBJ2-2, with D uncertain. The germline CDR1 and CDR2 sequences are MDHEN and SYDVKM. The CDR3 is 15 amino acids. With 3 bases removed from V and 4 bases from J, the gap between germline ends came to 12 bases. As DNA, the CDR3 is TGTGCCAGCAGTTTGGAGACATCGAGCACCGGGGAGCTGTTTTTT. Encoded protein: CASSLETSSTGELFF.

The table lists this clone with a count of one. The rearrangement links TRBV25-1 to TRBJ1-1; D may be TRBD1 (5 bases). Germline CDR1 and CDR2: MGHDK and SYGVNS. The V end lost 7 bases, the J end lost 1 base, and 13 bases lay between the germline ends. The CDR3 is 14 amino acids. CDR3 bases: TGTGCCAGCAAGGAAGGGACGAGGAACACTGAAGCTTTCTTT. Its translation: CASKEGTRNTEAFF.

CDR3 sequence reads: CASRGTDGEKLFF. CDR3 coding DNA: TGTGCCAGTAGAGGGACGGACGGTGAAAAACTGTTTTTT. The rearrangement uses TRBV19 and TRBJ1-4, with D possibly matching TRBD1 (5 bases). Germline-derived CDR1 and CDR2 are LNHDA and SQIVND (reference sequence). The CDR3 consists of 13 residues. V was shortened by 6 bases and J by 7 bases, with 12 bases between the two germline ends.